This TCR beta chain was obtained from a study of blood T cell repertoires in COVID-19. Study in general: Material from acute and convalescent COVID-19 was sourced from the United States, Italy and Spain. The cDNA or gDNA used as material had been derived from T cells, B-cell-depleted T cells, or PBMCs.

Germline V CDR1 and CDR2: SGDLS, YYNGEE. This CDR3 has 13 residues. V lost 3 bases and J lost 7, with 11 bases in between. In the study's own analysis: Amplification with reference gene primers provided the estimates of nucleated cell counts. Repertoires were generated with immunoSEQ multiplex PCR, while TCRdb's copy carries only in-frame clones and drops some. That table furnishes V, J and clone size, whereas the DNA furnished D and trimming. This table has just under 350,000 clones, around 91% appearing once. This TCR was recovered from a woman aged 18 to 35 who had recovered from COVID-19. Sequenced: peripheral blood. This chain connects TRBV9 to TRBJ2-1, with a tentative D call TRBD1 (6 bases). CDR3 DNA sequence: TGTGCCAGCAGCGAATCAGGGGTAAATGAGCAGTTCTTC. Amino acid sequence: CASSESGVNEQFF. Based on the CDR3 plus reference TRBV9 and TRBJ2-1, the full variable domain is DSGVTQTPKHLITATGQRVTLRCSPRSGDLSVYWYQQSLDQGLQFLIQYYNGEERAKGNILERFSAQQFPDLHSELNLSSLELGDSALYFCASSESGVNEQFFGPGTRLTVL.